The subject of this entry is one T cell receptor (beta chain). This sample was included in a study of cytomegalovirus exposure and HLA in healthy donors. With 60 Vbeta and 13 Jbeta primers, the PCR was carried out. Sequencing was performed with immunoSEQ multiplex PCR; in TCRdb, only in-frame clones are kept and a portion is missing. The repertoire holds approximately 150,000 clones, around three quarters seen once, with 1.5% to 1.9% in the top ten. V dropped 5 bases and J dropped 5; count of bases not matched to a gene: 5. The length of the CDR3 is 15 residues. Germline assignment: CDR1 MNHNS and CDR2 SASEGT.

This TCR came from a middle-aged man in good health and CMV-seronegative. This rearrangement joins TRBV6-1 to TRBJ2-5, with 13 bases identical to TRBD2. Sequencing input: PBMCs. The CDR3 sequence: CASSRTSGSDETQYF. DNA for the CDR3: TGTGCCAGCAGTAGGACTAGCGGGAGTGACGAGACCCAGTACTTC.